This TCR beta chain was sequenced for a study of cytomegalovirus exposure and HLA in healthy donors. PCR employed 60 Vbeta and 13 Jbeta primers. Sequencing used immunoSEQ multiplex PCR; TCRdb keeps in-frame clones, though not all of them. Seen here are approximately 250,000 clones, about 77% observed once, and the top ten hold less than 0.6%. All the people who gave samples were healthy bone marrow donors. Germline V CDR1 and CDR2: ENHRY, SYGVKD. Trimming stripped 7 bases from V and 1 base from J, with 8 bases between. This CDR3 is built from 13 residues. Sample: PBMCs. The J gene is TRBJ1-3, the V gene TRBV10-3; no definite D call. This TCR derives from a boy aged 5-17 years in good health and CMV-seronegative. The CDR3, as DNA: TGTGCCATCAAAGGGAGTTCTGGAAACACCATATATTTT. Residues: CAIKGSSGNTIYF.